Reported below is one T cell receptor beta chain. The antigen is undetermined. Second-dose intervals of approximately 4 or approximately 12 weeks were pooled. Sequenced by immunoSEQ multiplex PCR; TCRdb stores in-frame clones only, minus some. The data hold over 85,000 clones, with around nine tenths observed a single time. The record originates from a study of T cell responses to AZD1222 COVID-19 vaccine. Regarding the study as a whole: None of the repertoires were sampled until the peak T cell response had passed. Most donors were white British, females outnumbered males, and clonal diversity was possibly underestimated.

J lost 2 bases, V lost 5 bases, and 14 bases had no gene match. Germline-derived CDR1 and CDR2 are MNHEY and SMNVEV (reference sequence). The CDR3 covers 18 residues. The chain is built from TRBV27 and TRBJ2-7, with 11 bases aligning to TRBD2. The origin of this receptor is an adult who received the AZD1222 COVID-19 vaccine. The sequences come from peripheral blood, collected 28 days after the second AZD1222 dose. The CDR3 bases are TGTGCCAGCAGTAATGGGGGGCCTAGCGGGAGGAGGACCTACGAGCAGTACTTC. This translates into CASSNGGPSGRRTYEQYF.